The T cell receptor (beta chain) described here comes from a study of blood T cell repertoires in COVID-19. Turning to the study itself: The samples span acute and convalescent COVID-19 from the United States, Italy and Spain. From T cells, B-cell-depleted T cells, or PBMCs came the material, which was cDNA or gDNA.

In the authors' methods: Amplification of reference gene primers was used by the study to estimate nucleated cell counts. Profiling relied on immunoSEQ multiplex PCR, and the TCRdb table lists in-frame clones only, not all of them. V and J calls and clone size follow that table, whereas D and trimming were derived from the DNA. The sample includes approximately 70,000 clones, roughly 86% of them seen just once. V was clipped by 5 bases and J by 8 bases, with 12 bases between them. The CDR3 consists of 13 residues. The chain is built from TRBV12-3 or TRBV12-4 and TRBJ1-4, with D uncertain. This TCR derives from a woman aged 60-75 years with acute or convalescent COVID-19. The sample comprised peripheral blood. The CDR3 reads CASSPSLREKLFF. The CDR3 region has the DNA TGTGCCAGCAGTCCCTCTTTACGGGAAAAACTGTTTTTT.